Listed below are T cell receptor beta chains from one sample, sequenced in a study of blood T cell repertoires in COVID-19. The assay was immunoSEQ multiplex PCR, and TCRdb's table has in-frame clones only and misses some. This table has approximately 300,000 clones, 65% to 90% appearing once. Material for sequencing was PBMCs or T cells enriched from blood (not recorded which). Every receptor here comes from a man aged 30 to 45 who had recovered from COVID-19. Each CDR3 is given with its conserved first and last residue. D genes are given only for firm matches. Expanded clones are given a class, and other clones once, few, many or no size at all.

D gene,J gene,V gene,clone size,CDR3 protein,CDR3 DNA
TRBD2,TRBJ2-2,TRBV29-1,few,CSVGATSGRHTGELFF,TGCAGCGTTGGCGCAACTAGCGGGAGACACACCGGGGAGCTGTTTTTT
TRBD2,TRBJ2-1,TRBV7-6,.,CASSSSGTSGYNEQFF,TGTGCCAGCAGCTCCTCGGGGACTAGCGGGTACAATGAGCAGTTCTTC
TRBD2,TRBJ2-7,TRBV6-5,.,CASSRGEGHEQYF,TGTGCCAGCAGTCGAGGGGAGGGTCACGAGCAGTACTTC
.,TRBJ2-3,TRBV4-1,.,CASSMTRGVADTQYF,TGCGCCAGCAGCATGACTAGAGGGGTGGCAGATACGCAGTATTTT
TRBD1,TRBJ2-7,TRBV9,.,CASSQATGVHEQYF,TGTGCCAGCAGCCAGGCTACAGGGGTCCACGAGCAGTACTTC
TRBD1,TRBJ1-2,TRBV27,.,CASRTYRGEYGYTF,TGTGCCAGCAGGACCTACAGGGGCGAGTATGGCTACACCTTC
TRBD2,TRBJ2-1,TRBV18,many,CASSGPGLAGVFEQFF,TGTGCCAGCTCAGGACCGGGACTAGCGGGAGTATTTGAGCAGTTCTTC
TRBD1,TRBJ2-5,TRBV4-1,.,CASRQGQGSQETQYF,TGCGCCAGCAGGCAGGGACAGGGGTCGCAAGAGACCCAGTACTTC
TRBD1,TRBJ1-5,TRBV10-2,few,CASSDRDSANQPQHF,TGCGCCAGCAGTGACCGGGACAGCGCTAATCAGCCCCAGCATTTT
.,TRBJ1-4,TRBV5-6,.,CASSPPGVGEKLFF,TGTGCCAGCAGCCCGCCGGGTGTCGGGGAAAAACTGTTTTTT
.,TRBJ2-7,TRBV7-2,.,CASSLDHNYEQYF,TGTGCCAGCAGCTTAGACCACAATTACGAGCAGTACTTC
.,TRBJ1-4,TRBV6-1,.,CASRTDLNEKLFF,TGTGCCAGCAGGACAGATCTTAATGAAAAACTGTTTTTT
TRBD1,TRBJ2-3,TRBV6-1,.,CASSESVGQAADTQYF,TGTGCCAGCAGTGAATCGGTGGGACAGGCCGCAGATACGCAGTATTTT
TRBD1,TRBJ1-2,TRBV4-2,.,CASSQEDRPNYGYTF,TGTGCCAGCAGCCAAGAGGACAGGCCTAACTATGGCTACACCTTC
TRBD2,TRBJ2-1,TRBV10-1,.,CASSETGTTRYNEQFF,TGCGCCAGCAGTGAAACCGGGACTACCCGCTACAATGAGCAGTTCTTC
.,TRBJ1-2,TRBV19,.,CASSIFGYGYTF,TGTGCCAGTAGTATATTCGGCTATGGCTACACCTTC
TRBD2,TRBJ2-1,TRBV24-1,.,CATSDVAGGWNEQFF,TGTGCCACCAGTGATGTAGCGGGAGGGTGGAATGAGCAGTTCTTC
.,TRBJ1-6,TRBV12-3/TRBV12-4,.,CASSLNQAPLHF,TGTGCCAGCAGTTTAAACCAGGCACCCCTCCACTTT
TRBD1,TRBJ2-7,TRBV5-1,.,CASSPRTGGAYEQYF,TGCGCCAGCAGCCCACGGACAGGGGGGGCCTACGAGCAGTACTTC
.,TRBJ2-5,TRBV7-9,.,CASLGGAGLAETQYF,TGTGCCAGCTTGGGGGGAGCGGGCCTCGCGGAGACCCAGTACTTC
TRBD1,TRBJ1-2,TRBV18,once,CASSNNRGEDYGYTF,TGTGCCAGCTCCAACAACAGGGGGGAGGACTATGGCTACACCTTC
TRBD1,TRBJ1-2,TRBV30,.,CACPTGTGGLNYGYTF,TGTGCCTGCCCCACCGGGACAGGGGGCCTTAACTATGGCTACACCTTC
.,TRBJ1-5,TRBV11-2,few,CASSYIQGQPQHF,TGTGCCAGCAGCTACATTCAGGGACAGCCCCAGCATTTT
.,TRBJ2-2,TRBV2,.,CASSALGPGELFF,TGTGCCAGCAGTGCTTTGGGGCCCGGGGAGCTGTTTTTT
.,TRBJ1-5,TRBV7-9,.,CASSSTESNQPQHF,TGTGCCAGCAGCTCGACAGAGAGCAATCAGCCCCAGCATTTT
.,TRBJ2-2,TRBV6-5,.,CASSYRGTVNTGELFF,TGTGCCAGCAGTTATCGCGGGACAGTGAACACCGGGGAGCTGTTTTTT
TRBD2,TRBJ2-7,TRBV4-1,.,CASSQGGGPYEQYF,TGCGCCAGCAGCCAGGGGGGAGGGCCCTACGAGCAGTACTTC
.,TRBJ1-1,TRBV6-5,few,CASSYSVSTEAFF,TGTGCCAGCAGTTATAGTGTTTCCACTGAAGCTTTCTTT
.,TRBJ2-7,TRBV28,.,CASSLPRSYEQYF,TGTGCCAGCAGTTTGCCCAGAAGCTACGAGCAGTACTTC
TRBD1,TRBJ1-2,TRBV7-2,.,CASSPPNLQGYGYTF,TGTGCCAGCAGCCCCCCAAACTTACAGGGGTATGGCTACACCTTC
.,TRBJ1-2,TRBV4-2,once,CASSQLQLIYGYTF,TGTGCCAGCAGCCAACTGCAACTGATCTATGGCTACACCTTC
.,TRBJ2-1,TRBV27,.,CASSLVGDSYNEQFF,TGTGCCAGCAGTTTGGTCGGAGACTCCTACAATGAGCAGTTCTTC
.,TRBJ1-3,TRBV5-5,.,CASSLGQGRAGNTIYF,TGTGCCAGCAGCTTGGGCCAGGGGAGGGCTGGAAACACCATATATTTT
.,TRBJ1-2,TRBV6-6,.,CASRTVHRGYGYTF,TGTGCCAGCAGGACAGTGCATCGAGGCTATGGCTACACCTTC
.,TRBJ1-1,TRBV9,.,CASSVDVGTEAFF,TGTGCCAGCAGCGTAGATGTCGGCACTGAAGCTTTCTTT
TRBD2,TRBJ2-3,TRBV5-6,.,CASSLVRASGSITDTQYF,TGTGCCAGCAGCTTGGTAAGGGCTAGCGGGAGCATCACAGATACGCAGTATTTT
TRBD1,TRBJ1-2,TRBV28,once,CASSLQRQGVSYGYTF,TGTGCCAGCAGTTTACAACGACAGGGTGTCTCCTATGGCTACACCTTC
TRBD2,TRBJ2-1,TRBV9,.,CASSVDPQTSATYNEQFF,TGTGCCAGCAGCGTAGACCCCCAAACTAGCGCGACCTACAATGAGCAGTTCTTC
TRBD2,TRBJ2-3,TRBV28,.,CASSPRGGELDTQYF,TGTGCCAGCAGCCCCCGGGGGGGGGAGCTCGATACGCAGTATTTT
.,TRBJ1-2,TRBV11-1,.,CASSFSRGQDGYTF,TGTGCCAGCAGCTTCTCTCGGGGTCAGGATGGCTACACCTTC
TRBD2,TRBJ2-3,TRBV28,.,CASRTGLADTDTQYF,TGTGCCAGCAGAACGGGACTAGCGGACACAGATACGCAGTATTTT
.,TRBJ1-1,TRBV18,.,CASSTTQGADTEAFF,TGTGCCAGCTCAACTACACAGGGTGCCGACACTGAAGCTTTCTTT
.,TRBJ1-3,TRBV2,.,CASSEEGYRNTIYF,TGTGCCAGCAGTGAAGAGGGGTACAGAAACACCATATATTTT
.,TRBJ1-4,TRBV2,once,CATRGGPTNEKLFF,TGTGCCACTCGGGGGGGGCCAACTAATGAAAAACTGTTTTTT
.,TRBJ2-7,TRBV5-1,.,CASSSSSYEQYF,TGCGCCAGCAGCTCCAGTTCCTACGAGCAGTACTTC
.,TRBJ1-1,TRBV30,.,CAWSPILWTVNTEAFF,TGTGCCTGGAGTCCTATCCTATGGACAGTGAACACTGAAGCTTTCTTT
.,TRBJ1-1,TRBV7-2,.,CASSLTREVNTEAFF,TGTGCCAGCAGCTTGACCAGGGAGGTGAACACTGAAGCTTTCTTT
.,TRBJ2-3,TRBV7-9,few,CASSPRGPDTQYF,TGTGCCAGCAGCCCGCGCGGGCCAGATACGCAGTATTTT
.,TRBJ1-1,TRBV11-3,.,CASSFGVGTEAFF,TGTGCCAGCAGCTTCGGGGTTGGCACTGAAGCTTTCTTT
.,TRBJ2-2,TRBV7-9,.,CASSRARDTGELFF,TGTGCCAGCAGCCGGGCCAGGGACACCGGGGAGCTGTTTTTT
.,TRBJ1-1,TRBV24-1,.,CATSGLSVVNTEAFF,TGTGCCACCAGTGGTCTAAGCGTTGTGAACACTGAAGCTTTCTTT
TRBD1,TRBJ2-5,TRBV10-3,.,CASGQGREETQYF,TGTGCCTCCGGACAGGGTAGGGAGGAGACCCAGTACTTC